Listed below are T cell receptor beta chains from one sample, sequenced in a study of technical replicates of blood from a few donors. The repertoire was sequenced with immunoSEQ multiplex PCR; TCRdb's copy has only in-frame clones and lacks some. The sample lists 65,000 to 95,000 clones, over 80% seen once, with approximately 0.27% in the top ten. The sequenced sample was T cells isolated from PBMCs. Source of these receptors: a human donor in good health. CDR3s include the opening cysteine and the closing phenylalanine or tryptophan. The D gene is left open where the match is weak. Expanded clones get a size class; other rows say once, few or many, or leave the size out.

V gene	J gene	D gene	clone size	CDR3 protein	CDR3 DNA
TRBV7-2	TRBJ2-7	.	.	CASSFLTGLSYEQYF	TGTGCCAGCAGCTTCCTCACAGGGCTGAGCTACGAGCAGTACTTC
TRBV27	TRBJ1-2	.	.	CASSSGINYGYTF	TGTGCCAGCAGTTCAGGGATTAACTATGGCTACACCTTC
TRBV10-1	TRBJ2-5	.	.	CASSEYRDSGTQYF	TGCGCCAGCAGTGAGTACCGGGATAGTGGGACCCAGTACTTC
TRBV5-4	TRBJ2-5	.	.	CASSPQNQETQYF	TGTGCCAGCAGCCCGCAGAACCAAGAGACCCAGTACTTC
TRBV4-1	TRBJ2-2	TRBD2	.	CASSDSSGANTGELFF	TGCGCCAGCAGCGACAGTAGCGGGGCAAACACCGGGGAGCTGTTTTTT
TRBV30	TRBJ2-1	.	.	CAWSVIRGFNEQFF	TGTGCCTGGAGTGTAATCCGGGGGTTTAATGAGCAGTTCTTC
TRBV7-9	TRBJ2-1	.	.	CASSPRLSRYNEQFF	TGTGCCAGCAGCCCTAGACTTAGTCGATACAATGAGCAGTTCTTC
TRBV2	TRBJ2-5	TRBD2	once	CARAGVGETQYF	TGTGCCAGAGCGGGAGTTGGGGAGACCCAGTACTTC
TRBV18	TRBJ2-5	TRBD2	.	CASSPPPGLAGEFETQYF	TGTGCCAGCTCACCACCCCCGGGACTAGCGGGAGAATTTGAGACCCAGTACTTC
TRBV9	TRBJ1-3	.	.	CASSVAGVSGNTIYF	TGTGCCAGCAGCGTAGCAGGGGTCTCTGGAAACACCATATATTTT
TRBV11-2	TRBJ1-2	.	.	CASSFLREGYTF	TGTGCCAGCAGCTTTTTGAGGGAAGGCTACACCTTC
TRBV2	TRBJ1-5	.	.	CASSGQSNQPQHF	TGTGCCAGCAGCGGACAGAGCAATCAGCCCCAGCATTTT
TRBV5-8	TRBJ1-5	TRBD1	.	CASSLNRGDDQPQHF	TGTGCCAGCAGCTTGAACAGGGGGGATGATCAGCCCCAGCATTTT
TRBV15	TRBJ2-7	TRBD1	.	CATSREGDSSYEQYF	TGTGCCACCAGCAGAGAAGGGGACAGTTCCTACGAGCAGTACTTC
TRBV5-1	TRBJ1-2	.	.	CASSKHPQAPNYGYTF	TGCGCCAGCAGCAAACACCCACAGGCACCCAACTATGGCTACACCTTC
TRBV19	TRBJ1-4	TRBD1	.	CASSIAKGQLRRANEKLFF	TGTGCCAGTAGTATCGCCAAGGGACAGTTAAGAAGGGCTAATGAAAAACTGTTTTTT
TRBV5-4	TRBJ2-1	.	.	CASSHYSNEQFF	TGTGCCAGCAGCCATTACAGCAATGAGCAGTTCTTC
TRBV7-6	TRBJ1-3	.	.	CASSLVWPPRGPSSGNTIYF	TGTGCCAGCAGCTTAGTGTGGCCTCCTAGGGGCCCGAGCTCTGGAAACACCATATATTTT
TRBV11-2	TRBJ2-1	TRBD2	.	CASSLTGTTYNEQFF	TGTGCCAGCAGCTTGACCGGGACTACCTACAATGAGCAGTTCTTC
TRBV10-3	TRBJ2-7	TRBD2	.	CAIRGTSGYEQYF	TGTGCCATCAGAGGGACTAGCGGCTACGAGCAGTACTTC
TRBV5-1	TRBJ1-1	TRBD1	.	CASSPDRGRTEAFF	TGCGCCAGCAGCCCGGACAGGGGGAGGACTGAAGCTTTCTTT
TRBV7-2	TRBJ2-1	.	few	CASSHSPNRVSHNEQFF	TGTGCCAGCAGCCATTCGCCCAACAGAGTCTCACACAATGAGCAGTTCTTC
TRBV6-1	TRBJ2-7	.	.	CASSVSKGSSYEQYF	TGTGCCAGCAGTGTGAGCAAAGGGAGCTCCTACGAGCAGTACTTC
TRBV18	TRBJ2-5	.	.	CASSPNRKETQYF	TGTGCCAGCTCACCAAACAGGAAAGAGACCCAGTACTTC
TRBV28	TRBJ2-7	TRBD1	.	CASSFPGDRGPSYEQYF	TGTGCCAGCAGTTTCCCGGGGGACAGGGGACCTTCCTACGAGCAGTACTTC
TRBV7-6	TRBJ2-7	.	.	CASSLESGVRDEQYF	TGTGCCAGCAGCTTAGAATCTGGGGTCAGGGACGAGCAGTACTTC
TRBV19	TRBJ1-3	.	.	CAMSSGNTIYF	TGTGCCATGAGCTCCGGAAACACCATATATTTT
TRBV25-1	TRBJ1-3	.	.	CASSGRPSGNTIYF	TGTGCCAGCAGTGGGCGGCCCTCCGGAAACACCATATATTTT
TRBV9	TRBJ2-4	.	.	CASSSGGGSKNIQYF	TGTGCCAGCAGCTCTGGGGGGGGCAGCAAAAACATTCAGTACTTC
TRBV7-3	TRBJ2-7	.	.	CASSAGHSSYEQYF	TGTGCCAGCAGCGCCGGACATTCCTCCTACGAGCAGTACTTC
TRBV7-9	TRBJ2-5	.	.	CASSYGETQYF	TGTGCCAGCAGCTACGGAGAGACCCAGTACTTC
TRBV11-2	TRBJ1-2	.	.	CASSLVPGGYGYTF	TGTGCCAGCAGCTTAGTTCCCGGGGGCTATGGCTACACCTTC
TRBV18	TRBJ2-4	.	.	CASSPPAARELAKNIQYF	TGTGCCAGCTCACCACCGGCAGCGCGGGAACTAGCCAAAAACATTCAGTACTTC
TRBV13	TRBJ2-7	TRBD2	many	CASSLPRTSGSLRDAPAYEQYF	TGTGCCAGCAGCTTACCCCGAACTAGCGGGAGCCTCCGGGACGCACCTGCCTACGAGCAGTACTTC
TRBV28	TRBJ2-7	.	.	CASSVYYEQYF	TGTGCCAGCAGCGTATACTACGAGCAGTACTTC
TRBV6-6	TRBJ1-1	TRBD1	.	CASSYSLTGVLTEAFF	TGTGCCAGCAGTTACTCCTTAACAGGGGTTTTGACTGAAGCTTTCTTT
TRBV6-5	TRBJ2-2	.	.	CASSYSFTANTGELFF	TGTGCCAGCAGTTACTCTTTCACAGCGAACACCGGGGAGCTGTTTTTT
TRBV10-1	TRBJ1-6	.	.	CASSSTGYNSPLHF	TGCGCCAGCAGTTCCACAGGGTATAATTCACCCCTCCACTTT
TRBV7-3	TRBJ1-2	.	.	CASSSQGSRGYTF	TGTGCCAGCAGCTCCCAGGGTTCTCGGGGCTACACCTTC
TRBV10-3	TRBJ2-7	TRBD1	.	CAITPGTGDRNYEQYF	TGTGCCATCACCCCCGGGACAGGGGACAGAAACTACGAGCAGTACTTC
TRBV4-2	TRBJ2-2	TRBD2	.	CASNVPGEGGELFF	TGTGCCAGCAATGTCCCGGGGGAGGGCGGGGAGCTGTTTTTT
TRBV11-3	TRBJ2-1	.	.	CASSPGIEQFF	TGTGCCAGCAGCCCAGGGATTGAGCAGTTCTTC
TRBV7-8	TRBJ2-3	TRBD1	.	CASSLGTGADTQYF	TGTGCCAGCAGCTTAGGGACAGGGGCAGATACGCAGTATTTT
TRBV4-1	TRBJ2-4	.	.	CASSQVGKRIESKNIQYF	TGCGCCAGCAGCCAAGTAGGCAAGCGGATAGAATCCAAAAACATTCAGTACTTC
TRBV27	TRBJ2-5	TRBD1	.	CASSLLDRGGQETQYF	TGTGCCAGCAGTTTACTGGACAGGGGTGGCCAAGAGACCCAGTACTTC
TRBV2	TRBJ2-7	.	.	CASSVKGAYEQYF	TGTGCCAGCAGTGTCAAGGGAGCTTACGAGCAGTACTTC
TRBV18	TRBJ2-5	TRBD2	.	CASSPTSGGETQYF	TGTGCCAGCTCACCGACCAGCGGGGGAGAGACCCAGTACTTC
TRBV5-1	TRBJ2-7	.	.	CASSLVTHREHYEQYF	TGCGCCAGCAGCTTGGTGACCCATCGGGAACACTACGAGCAGTACTTC
TRBV28	TRBJ1-5	TRBD1	.	CASRDRYQPQHF	TGTGCCAGTCGGGACAGATATCAGCCCCAGCATTTT